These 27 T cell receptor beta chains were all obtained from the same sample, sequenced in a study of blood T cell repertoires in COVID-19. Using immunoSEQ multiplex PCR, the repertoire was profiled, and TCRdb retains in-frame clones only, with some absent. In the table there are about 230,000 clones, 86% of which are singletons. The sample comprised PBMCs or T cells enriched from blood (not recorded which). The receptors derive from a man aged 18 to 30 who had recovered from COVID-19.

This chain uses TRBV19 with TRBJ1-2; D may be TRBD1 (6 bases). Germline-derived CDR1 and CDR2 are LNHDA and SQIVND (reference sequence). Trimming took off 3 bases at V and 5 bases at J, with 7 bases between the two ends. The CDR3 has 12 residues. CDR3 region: CASSIGQYGYTF. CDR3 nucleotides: TGTGCCAGTAGTATCGGACAGTATGGCTACACCTTC.

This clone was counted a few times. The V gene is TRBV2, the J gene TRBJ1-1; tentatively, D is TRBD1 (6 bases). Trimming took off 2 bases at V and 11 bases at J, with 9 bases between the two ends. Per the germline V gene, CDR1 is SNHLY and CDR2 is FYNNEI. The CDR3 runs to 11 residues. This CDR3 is CASSEWDTAFF. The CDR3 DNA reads TGTGCCAGCAGTGAATGGGACACGGCTTTCTTT. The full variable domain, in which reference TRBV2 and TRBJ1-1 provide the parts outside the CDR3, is EPEVTQTPSHQVTQMGQEVILRCVPISNHLYFYWYRQILGQKVEFLVSFYNNEISEKSEIFDDQFSVERPDGSNFTLKIRSTKLEDSAMYFCASSEWDTAFFGQGTRLTVV.

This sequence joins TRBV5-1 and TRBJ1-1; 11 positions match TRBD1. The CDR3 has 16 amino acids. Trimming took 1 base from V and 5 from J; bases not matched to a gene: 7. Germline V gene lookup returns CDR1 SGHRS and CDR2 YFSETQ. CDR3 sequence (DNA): TGCGCCAGCAGCTTGAACGGGGACAGGGGGTGGACTGAAGCTTTCTTT. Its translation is CASSLNGDRGWTEAFF.

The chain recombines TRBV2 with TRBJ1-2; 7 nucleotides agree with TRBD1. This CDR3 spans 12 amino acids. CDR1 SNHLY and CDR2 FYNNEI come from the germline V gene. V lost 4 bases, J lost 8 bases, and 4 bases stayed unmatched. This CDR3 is CASSGQGEGYTF. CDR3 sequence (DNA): TGTGCCAGCAGTGGACAGGGTGAAGGCTACACCTTC.

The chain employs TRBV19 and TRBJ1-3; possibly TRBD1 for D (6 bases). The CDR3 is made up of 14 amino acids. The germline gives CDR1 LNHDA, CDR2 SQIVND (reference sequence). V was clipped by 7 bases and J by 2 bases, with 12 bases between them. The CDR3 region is CASISGEAGNTIYF. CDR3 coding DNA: TGTGCCAGTATCTCAGGGGAAGCTGGAAACACCATATATTTT.

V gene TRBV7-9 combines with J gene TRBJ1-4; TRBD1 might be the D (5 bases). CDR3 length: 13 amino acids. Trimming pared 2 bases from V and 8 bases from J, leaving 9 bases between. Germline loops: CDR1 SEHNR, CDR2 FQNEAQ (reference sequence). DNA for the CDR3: TGTGCCAGCAGCTTACTTGACAGAGAAAAACTGTTTTTT. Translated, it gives CASSLLDREKLFF.

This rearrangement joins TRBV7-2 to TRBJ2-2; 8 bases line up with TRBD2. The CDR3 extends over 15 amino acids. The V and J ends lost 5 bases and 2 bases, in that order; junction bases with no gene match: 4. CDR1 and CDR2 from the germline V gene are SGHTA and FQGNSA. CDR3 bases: TGTGCCAGCAGCCTCGGGGGGGCCAACACCGGGGAGCTGTTTTTT. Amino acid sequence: CASSLGGANTGELFF.

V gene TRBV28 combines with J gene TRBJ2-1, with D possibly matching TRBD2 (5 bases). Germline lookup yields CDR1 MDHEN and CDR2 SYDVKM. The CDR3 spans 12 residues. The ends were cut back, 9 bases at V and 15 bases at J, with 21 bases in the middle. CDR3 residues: CASNSLGGSTFF. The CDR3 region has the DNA TGTGCCAGTAATTCCTTGGGTGGGAGTACGTTCTTC.

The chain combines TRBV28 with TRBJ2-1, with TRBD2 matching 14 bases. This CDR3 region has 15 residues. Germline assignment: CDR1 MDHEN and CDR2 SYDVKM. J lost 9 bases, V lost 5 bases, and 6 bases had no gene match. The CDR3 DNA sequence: TGTGCCAGCAGTCCCTCGGGACTAGCGGGAGTTGAGCAGTTCTTC. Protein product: CASSPSGLAGVEQFF.

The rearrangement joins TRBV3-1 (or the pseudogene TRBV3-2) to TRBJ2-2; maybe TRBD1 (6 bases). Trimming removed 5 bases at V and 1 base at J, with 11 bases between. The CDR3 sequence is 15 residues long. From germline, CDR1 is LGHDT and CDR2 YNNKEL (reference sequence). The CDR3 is CASSTRTENTGELFF. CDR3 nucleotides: TGTGCCAGCAGCACGAGGACAGAGAACACCGGGGAGCTGTTTTTT.

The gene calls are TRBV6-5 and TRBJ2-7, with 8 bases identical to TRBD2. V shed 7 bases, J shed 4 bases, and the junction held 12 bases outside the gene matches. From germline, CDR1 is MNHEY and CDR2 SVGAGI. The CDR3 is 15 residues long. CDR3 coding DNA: TGTGCCAGCACGATACGGGAGGGGATTGGGTACGAGCAGTACTTC. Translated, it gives CASTIREGIGYEQYF.

CDR3 region: CASSFAGTSDNEQFF. CDR3 nucleotide sequence: TGTGCCAGCAGTTTTGCCGGGACTAGCGACAATGAGCAGTTCTTC. The genes are TRBV28 and TRBJ2-1, with 10 positions matching TRBD2. Unmatched junction bases numbered 4, after V lost 3 bases and J lost 5 bases. Germline values: CDR1 MDHEN, CDR2 SYDVKM. The CDR3 is 15 amino acids.

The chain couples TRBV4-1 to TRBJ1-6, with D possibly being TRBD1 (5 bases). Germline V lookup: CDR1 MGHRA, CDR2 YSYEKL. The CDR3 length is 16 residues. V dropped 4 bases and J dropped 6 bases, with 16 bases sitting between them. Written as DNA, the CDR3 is TGCGCCAGCAGCCCTCCCGGGAGGGGCATTAATTCACCCCTCCACTTT. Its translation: CASSPPGRGINSPLHF.

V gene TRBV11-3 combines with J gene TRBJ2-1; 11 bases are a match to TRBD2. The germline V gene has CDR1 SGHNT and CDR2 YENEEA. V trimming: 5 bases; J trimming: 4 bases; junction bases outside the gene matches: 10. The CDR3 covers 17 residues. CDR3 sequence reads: CASSPGLAGKKYNEQFF. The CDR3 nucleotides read TGTGCCAGCAGCCCCGGACTAGCGGGTAAAAAGTACAATGAGCAGTTCTTC.

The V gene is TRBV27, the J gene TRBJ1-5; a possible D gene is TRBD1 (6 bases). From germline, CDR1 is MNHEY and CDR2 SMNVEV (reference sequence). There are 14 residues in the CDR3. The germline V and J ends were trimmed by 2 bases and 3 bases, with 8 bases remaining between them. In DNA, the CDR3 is TGTGCCAGCAGTTTACAGGGGATCAATCAGCCCCAGCATTTT. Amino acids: CASSLQGINQPQHF.

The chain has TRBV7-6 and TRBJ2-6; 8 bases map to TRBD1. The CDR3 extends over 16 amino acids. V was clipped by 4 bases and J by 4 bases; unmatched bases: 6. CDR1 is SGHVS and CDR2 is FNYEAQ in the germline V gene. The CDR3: CASSSQGARGANVLTF. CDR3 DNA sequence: TGTGCCAGCAGCTCCCAGGGGGCGCGAGGGGCCAACGTCCTGACTTTC.

For the CDR3, the DNA is TGTGCCAGCAGCAAATCTGAAAAGGGGGTTGTCTATGGCTACACCTTC. Its protein product is CASSKSEKGVVYGYTF. The V and J genes are TRBV21-1 and TRBJ1-2; no check of the table's D call, TRBD1, against the DNA was made. TRBV21-1 is tagged as a pseudogene. This CDR3 region has 16 residues.

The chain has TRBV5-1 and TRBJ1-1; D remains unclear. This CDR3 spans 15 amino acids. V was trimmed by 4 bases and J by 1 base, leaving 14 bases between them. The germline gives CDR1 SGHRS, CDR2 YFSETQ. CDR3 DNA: TGCGCCAGCAGCAACCCAGATATGGCGAACACTGAAGCTTTCTTT. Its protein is CASSNPDMANTEAFF.

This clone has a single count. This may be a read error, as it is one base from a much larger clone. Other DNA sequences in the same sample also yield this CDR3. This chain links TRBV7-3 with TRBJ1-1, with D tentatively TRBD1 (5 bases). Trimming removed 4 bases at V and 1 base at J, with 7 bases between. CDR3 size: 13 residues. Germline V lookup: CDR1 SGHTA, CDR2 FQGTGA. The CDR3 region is CASSSDRNTEAFF. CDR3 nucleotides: TGTGCCAGCAGCTCAGACAGGAACACTGAAGCTTTCTTT.

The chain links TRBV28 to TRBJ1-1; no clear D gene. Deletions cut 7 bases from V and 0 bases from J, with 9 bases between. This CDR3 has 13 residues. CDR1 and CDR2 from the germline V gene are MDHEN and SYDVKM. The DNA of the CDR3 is TGTGCCAGCAATGGGGAGATGAACACTGAAGCTTTCTTT. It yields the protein CASNGEMNTEAFF.

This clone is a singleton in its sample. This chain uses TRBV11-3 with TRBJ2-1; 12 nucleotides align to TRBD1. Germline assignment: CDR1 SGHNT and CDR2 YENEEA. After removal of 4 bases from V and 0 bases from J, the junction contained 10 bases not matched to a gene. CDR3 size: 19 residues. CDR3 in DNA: TGTGCCAGCAGCTCTCCTCGGGACAGGGGGCAGAGCTCCTACAATGAGCAGTTCTTC. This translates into CASSSPRDRGQSSYNEQFF.

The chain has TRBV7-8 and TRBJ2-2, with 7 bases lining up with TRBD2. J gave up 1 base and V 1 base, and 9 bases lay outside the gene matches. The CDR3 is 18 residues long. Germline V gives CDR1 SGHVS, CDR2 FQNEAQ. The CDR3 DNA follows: TGTGCCAGCAGCTTAGGAAGGGAGGGGAGAGGGAACACCGGGGAGCTGTTTTTT. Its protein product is CASSLGREGRGNTGELFF.

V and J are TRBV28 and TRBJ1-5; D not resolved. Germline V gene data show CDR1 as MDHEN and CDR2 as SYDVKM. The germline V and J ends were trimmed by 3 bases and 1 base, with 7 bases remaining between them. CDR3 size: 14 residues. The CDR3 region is CASSFRESNQPQHF. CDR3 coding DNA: TGTGCCAGCAGTTTCCGCGAAAGCAATCAGCCCCAGCATTTT.

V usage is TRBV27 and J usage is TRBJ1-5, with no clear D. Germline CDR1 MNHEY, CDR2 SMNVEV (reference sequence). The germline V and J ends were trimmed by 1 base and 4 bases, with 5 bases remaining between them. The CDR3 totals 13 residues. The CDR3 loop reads CASSLLENQPQHF. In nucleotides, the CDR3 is TGTGCCAGCAGTTTATTGGAGAATCAGCCCCAGCATTTT.

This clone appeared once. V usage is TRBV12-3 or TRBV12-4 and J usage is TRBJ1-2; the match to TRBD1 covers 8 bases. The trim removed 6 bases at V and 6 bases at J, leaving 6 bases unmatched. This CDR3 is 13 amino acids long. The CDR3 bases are TGTGCCAGCAGAAAACAGGGGGTAGATGGCTACACCTTC. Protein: CASRKQGVDGYTF.

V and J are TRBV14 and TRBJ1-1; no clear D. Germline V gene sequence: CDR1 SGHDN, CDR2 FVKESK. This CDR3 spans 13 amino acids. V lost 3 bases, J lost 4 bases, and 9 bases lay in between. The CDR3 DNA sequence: TGTGCCAGCAGCCAGTGGGAGGGCACTGAAGCTTTCTTT. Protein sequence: CASSQWEGTEAFF.

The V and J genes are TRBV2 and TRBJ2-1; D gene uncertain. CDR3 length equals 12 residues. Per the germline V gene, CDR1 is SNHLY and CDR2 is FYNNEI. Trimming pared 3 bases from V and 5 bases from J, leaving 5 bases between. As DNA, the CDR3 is TGTGCCAGCAGTGAGGCGGACAATGAGCAGTTCTTC. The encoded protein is CASSEADNEQFF.